The rows below give T cell receptor beta chains drawn from one sample of a study of blood T cells in healthy people across ages. TCRdb reanalysed the 5' RACE reads using MiXCR and keeps one entry per CDR3 protein. The table has over 600,000 distinct CDR3 sequences, more than 20% seen once. Sample: blood. Source of these receptors: a man in his 70s in good health. The CDR3 runs from the conserved cysteine through the conserved F or W. A D gene is named only where the DNA matches it firmly. Clone size, where shown, is once, few, many, or a class for clones that have expanded.

TRBJ1-5	TRBV19	-	15	TRBD1	CATAGQRGSNQPQHF	TGTGCCACTGCGGGACAGCGGGGTAGCAATCAGCCCCAGCATTTT
TRBJ2-7	TRBV4-2	-	18	TRBD2	CASSQEGTSGTGPSEQYF	TGTGCCAGCAGCCAAGAGGGGACTAGCGGGACAGGCCCTAGTGAGCAGTACTTC
TRBJ1-1	TRBV12-3/TRBV12-4	-	14	-	CASSKPAQVPEAFF	TGTGCCAGCAGTAAACCTGCACAGGTCCCTGAAGCTTTCTTT
TRBJ2-5	TRBV7-6	-	13	-	CASSLKGTETQYF	TGTGCCAGCAGCTTAAAGGGTACGGAGACCCAGTACTTC
TRBJ2-1	TRBV28	-	15	TRBD2	CASREAGGSYNEQFF	TGTGCCAGCAGGGAAGCGGGAGGGAGTTACAATGAGCAGTTCTTC
TRBJ2-1	TRBV20-1	few	12	TRBD1	CSARKYRGEQFF	TGCAGTGCTAGAAAATACAGGGGGGAGCAGTTCTTC
TRBJ2-1	TRBV29-1	-	16	-	CSVEDPGLQVNNEQFF	TGCAGCGTTGAAGATCCGGGACTTCAGGTCAACAATGAGCAGTTCTTC
TRBJ1-2	TRBV24-1	-	17	-	CATSDGSSRTAVDGYTF	TGTGCCACCAGTGATGGGAGTTCTCGGACAGCAGTGGATGGCTACACCTTC
TRBJ1-5	TRBV2	-	14	-	CASSGKTGYQPQHF	TGTGCCAGCAGTGGGAAGACAGGATACCAGCCCCAGCATTTT
TRBJ2-5	TRBV20-1	once	13	TRBD2	CSARTSPGDGQYF	TGCAGTGCTAGGACTAGCCCCGGTGACGGCCAGTACTTC
TRBJ2-5	TRBV5-1	few	13	-	CASREWGEETQYF	TGCGCCAGCAGAGAATGGGGAGAAGAGACCCAGTACTTC
TRBJ2-5	TRBV6-5	-	17	TRBD2	CASSYPSVSGRQETQYF	TGTGCCAGCAGTTACCCCTCGGTTAGCGGGCGTCAAGAGACCCAGTACTTC
TRBJ2-5	TRBV5-1	-	16	TRBD2	CASSISAGGLQETQYF	TGCGCCAGCAGTATTAGCGCGGGGGGCCTACAAGAGACCCAGTACTTC
TRBJ2-3	TRBV28	-	15	TRBD2	CGSSFERERADTQYF	TGTGGCAGCAGTTTCGAGCGGGAGAGAGCAGATACGCAGTATTTT
TRBJ2-7	TRBV7-8	many	15	-	CASSLVSSRTYEQYF	TGTGCCAGCAGCTTAGTATCTAGCAGGACCTACGAGCAGTACTTC
TRBJ2-1	TRBV20-1	-	15	TRBD2	CSANRAAGALNEQFF	TGCAGTGCTAACAGGGCAGCGGGAGCTCTCAATGAGCAGTTCTTC
TRBJ2-1	TRBV3-1	-	17	-	CASSQGSRLAYYNEQFF	TGTGCCAGCAGCCAAGGGTCTAGGCTAGCGTACTACAATGAGCAGTTCTTC
TRBJ2-1	TRBV7-2	many	18	TRBD2	CASSLGASGRRSYNEQFF	TGTGCCAGCAGCTTAGGAGCTAGCGGGAGGCGCTCCTACAATGAGCAGTTCTTC
TRBJ2-4	TRBV14	-	14	TRBD2	CASSQVGGGNIQYF	TGTGCCAGCAGCCAAGTCGGGGGGGGTAACATTCAGTACTTC
TRBJ2-5	TRBV5-5	many	16	TRBD1	CASSLPGQALAETQYF	TGTGCCAGCAGCTTGCCGGGACAGGCCTTGGCGGAGACCCAGTACTTC
TRBJ1-5	TRBV19	-	13	-	CASSQRPSEPQHF	TGTGCCAGTAGTCAAAGACCGTCGGAGCCCCAGCATTTT
TRBJ2-2	TRBV11-2	-	13	TRBD1	CASSFQGVGELFF	TGTGCCAGCAGCTTTCAGGGGGTCGGGGAGCTGTTTTTT